The 10 T cell receptor beta chains reported below all come from one sample, sequenced in a study of sequential checkpoint blockade in melanoma. Generated by immunoSEQ multiplex PCR, the TCRdb table keeps only in-frame clones and is missing some. The table has 7,000 or so clones, approximately 22% seen once; the top ten hold roughly an eighth. Noted treatment: randomized to nivolumab then ipilimumab (arm A) or the reverse (arm B). This specimen was tumor tissue (inferred from file names), taken from a patient given nivolumab and ipilimumab in sequence. The receptors originated from a human donor with melanoma.

This clone counts as medium-sized. The genes are TRBV11-3 and TRBJ1-5, with 10 bases fitting TRBD1. Germline lookup yields CDR1 SGHNT and CDR2 YENEEA. The CDR3 runs to 16 residues. V dropped 3 bases and J dropped 3; count of bases not matched to a gene: 5. CDR3 in DNA: TGTGCCAGCAGCTTTACCGGGACAGGGGTCAATCAGCCCCAGCATTTT. This sequence encodes CASSFTGTGVNQPQHF. The full variable domain, with the rest looked up from reference TRBV11-3 and TRBJ1-5, is EAGVVQSPRYKIIEKKQPVAFWCNPISGHNTLYWYLQNLGQGPELLIRYENEEAVDDSQLPKDRFSAERLKGVDSTLKIQPAELGDSAVYLCASSFTGTGVNQPQHFGDGTRLSIL.

This clone appeared many times. This chain connects TRBV6-8 to TRBJ1-2, with 8 nucleotides matching TRBD1. Germline loops: CDR1 MNHGY, CDR2 SAAAGT. The CDR3 is 17 amino acids. The ends lost 1 base at V and 4 bases at J; junction bases unmatched: 11. The CDR3 spells CASSYLGGAGQAYGYTF. DNA of the CDR3: TGTGCCAGCAGTTACTTGGGCGGTGCGGGACAGGCCTATGGCTACACCTTC.

This clone appeared a few times. V gene TRBV12-2 combines with J gene TRBJ1-6; TRBD1, as called in the table, went unchecked against the DNA. TRBV12-2 is a pseudogene locus. This CDR3 region has 14 residues. CDR3 bases: TGTGCAAGTCGGGGGACAGGGGAATATTCACCCCTCCACTTT. The encoded protein is CASRGTGEYSPLHF.

This clone was observed a few times. This chain joins TRBV12-5 and TRBJ2-5; D may match TRBD1 or TRBD2 (6 bases each). Germline V gives CDR1 LGHNT, CDR2 FRNRAP. The CDR3 sequence is 13 residues long. CDR3 amino acids: CASERAGEGTQYF. CDR3 sequence (DNA): TGTGCCAGCGAGCGGGCAGGGGAAGGGACCCAGTACTTC.

This clone ranks as medium-sized. The gene calls are TRBV30 and TRBJ2-7; possibly TRBD2 for D (6 bases). V was shortened by 5 bases and J by 2 bases, with 16 bases between the two germline ends. CDR3 length: 14 residues. Per germline, CDR1 GTSNPN and CDR2 SVGIG (reference sequence). Here the CDR3 reads CAWGVGLKTYEQYF. The CDR3 DNA reads as TGTGCCTGGGGCGTGGGACTGAAAACCTACGAGCAGTACTTC. Using reference TRBV30 and TRBJ2-7 for the parts outside the CDR3, the full variable domain is SQTIHQWPATLVQPVGSPLSLECTVEGTSNPNLYWYRQAAGRGLQLLFYSVGIGQISSEVPQNLSASRPQDRQFILSSKKLLLSDSGFYLCAWGVGLKTYEQYFGPGTRLTVT.

The V gene is TRBV18, the J gene TRBJ1-2; a weak D match, TRBD1 (5 bases). Germline V lookup: CDR1 KGHSH, CDR2 LQKENI. This CDR3 region has 14 residues. V was cut by 1 base and J by 1 base, with 7 bases left in between. The CDR3, as DNA: TGTGCCAGCTCACCACAGACAGATAACTATGGCTACACCTTC. This translates into CASSPQTDNYGYTF.

This clone qualifies as medium-sized. This rearrangement joins TRBV6-8 to TRBJ2-5, with D perhaps assigned TRBD1 or TRBD2 (5 bases each). Germline V gives CDR1 MNHGY, CDR2 SAAAGT. This CDR3 spans 13 amino acids. V dropped 8 bases and J dropped 2 bases, with 12 bases sitting between them. The CDR3 DNA follows: TGTGCCAGCGGGGACCCCAATCAAGAGACCCAGTACTTC. Translating it yields CASGDPNQETQYF.

The chain combines TRBV11-3 with TRBJ1-2; D is possibly TRBD1 (5 bases). The CDR3 contains 14 residues. V was trimmed by 0 bases and J by 3 bases, leaving 8 bases between them. Germline CDR1 reads SGHNT; CDR2 reads YENEEA. CDR3 in DNA: TGTGCCAGCAGCTTAGAGGGAGGGGACTATGGCTACACCTTC. Translated, it gives CASSLEGGDYGYTF. Using reference TRBV11-3 and TRBJ1-2 for the parts outside the CDR3, the full variable domain is EAGVVQSPRYKIIEKKQPVAFWCNPISGHNTLYWYLQNLGQGPELLIRYENEEAVDDSQLPKDRFSAERLKGVDSTLKIQPAELGDSAVYLCASSLEGGDYGYTFGSGTRLTVV.

The gene calls are TRBV5-1 and TRBJ2-3; TRBD1 agrees at 9 bases. This CDR3 is built from 14 residues. Germline CDR1 reads SGHRS; CDR2 reads YFSETQ. V dropped 4 bases and J dropped 5; count of bases not matched to a gene: 5. The DNA for the CDR3 is TGCGCCAGCAGCCAGGACAGGGGTGGAGATACGCAGTATTTT. This codes for CASSQDRGGDTQYF. Complete variable domain (other parts from reference TRBV5-1 and TRBJ2-3): KAGVTQTPRYLIKTRGQQVTLSCSPISGHRSVSWYQQTPGQGLQFLFEYFSETQRNKGNFPGRFSGRQFSNSRSEMNVSTLELGDSALYLCASSQDRGGDTQYFGPGTRLTVL.

The CDR3 nucleotides read TGTGCCAGTAGTATTAGGTCGGGGCTCGAGACCCAGTACTTC. Translation gives CASSIRSGLETQYF. The chain combines TRBV19 with TRBJ2-5; D is perhaps TRBD1 or TRBD2 (5 bases each). The CDR3 runs to 14 residues. The V end lost 3 bases, the J end lost 5 bases, and 13 bases lay between the germline ends. The germline V gene has CDR1 LNHDA and CDR2 SQIVND (reference sequence).